Sequencing of this T cell receptor beta chain was carried out in a study of T cells in Graves' hyperthyroidism and ophthalmopathy. This clonotype showed up just a few times. Its antigen is undetermined. Together with thyroid ultrasound, orbital computed tomography, serum thyroxine and TRAb, clinical symptoms were used for diagnoses. PBMCs were obtained from approximately 10 ml fresh peripheral blood. Study-level results: In the blood, most expanded thyroid clonotypes above 0.001 appeared as well.

Amplified TCR beta CDR3 regions derived from RNA transcripts. Carried out on the TCR CDR3, a first-round RT-PCR used the HTBI primer set. MiXCR was run by TCRdb on the multiplex PCR reads, yielding one entry per CDR3 protein. The sample holds under 550,000 distinct CDR3 sequences, about 20% seen once. The receptor's source is a man between 40 and 49 years old with Graves' ophthalmopathy. What was sequenced was blood.

The CDR3 DNA is TGTGCCAGCAGCTTCATAGCGGGGGCCACAGATACGCAGTATTTT. Translating it yields CASSFIAGATDTQYF. This chain joins TRBV5-6 and TRBJ2-3; the match to TRBD2 covers 9 bases. This CDR3 region has 15 residues. Losses at the gene ends were 2 bases for V and 2 bases for J; bases not matched to a gene: 3. CDR1 is SGHDT, CDR2 YYEEEE, per germline. Complete variable domain (other parts from reference TRBV5-6 and TRBJ2-3): DAGVTQSPTHLIKTRGQQVTLRCSPKSGHDTVSWYQQALGQGPQFIFQYYEEEERQRGNFPDRFSGHQFPNYSSELNVNALLLGDSALYLCASSFIAGATDTQYFGPGTRLTVL.